This TCR beta chain appears in the sequencing data of a study of technical replicates of blood from several donors. Clones were read by immunoSEQ multiplex PCR, and TCRdb kept only the in-frame ones, dropping some. This sample yields around 80,000 clones, of which less than 99% are seen a single time; approximately 0.2% belongs to the top ten. This CDR3 has 14 amino acids. Deletions cut 3 bases from V and 8 bases from J, with 13 bases between. Germline CDR1 reads SNHLY; CDR2 reads FYNNEI. The V gene is TRBV2, the J gene TRBJ1-4; the D is unclear. Sample: T cells isolated from PBMCs. The sequence was collected from a human donor in good health. The CDR3 DNA sequence: TGTGCCAGCAGTGAGGAGGGATTTCACGAAAAACTGTTTTTT. This translates into CASSEEGFHEKLFF.